This entry lists 16 T cell receptor beta chains sequenced from one sample in a study of blood T cells in healthy people across ages. It was with a sample-barcoded 5' primer and a J-beta primer mix that a second PCR of about 6 to 11 cycles was run. Using its own MiXCR run on the 5' RACE reads, TCRdb lists one record per CDR3 protein. The sample lists 1.5 million to 2 million distinct CDR3 sequences; around half were seen once. Source material: blood. The receptors were gathered from a woman aged 35 to 49 in good health.

Concerning this clonotype: Compared with germline, one end of the junction differs, possibly owing to a read error. The chain employs TRBV6-5 and TRBJ2-1; D possibly corresponds to TRBD1 (6 bases). CDR1 MNHEY and CDR2 SVGAGI come from the germline V gene. The CDR3 contains 14 residues. CDR3 nucleotide sequence: TGTCCCAGCAGTAAAGGACAGAGATACAATGAGCAGTTCTTC. Translated, it gives CPSSKGQRYNEQFF.

The chain employs TRBV6-6 and TRBJ2-7; TRBD2 matches 7 bases. Matching the DNA end better, TRBJ2-5 makes the J call doubtful. The CDR3 covers 16 residues. Germline V gives CDR1 MNHNY, CDR2 SVGAGI (reference sequence). The CDR3 DNA reads TGTGCCAGCAGTTACCCCGAGGTAGCGGGTAAAGAGACCCAGTACTTC. Its translation: CASSYPEVAGKETQYF.

This clonotype was observed a few times. V usage is TRBV29-1 and J usage is TRBJ1-2; 7 nucleotides align to TRBD1. This CDR3 is 13 amino acids long. Per the germline V gene, CDR1 is SQVTM and CDR2 is ANQGSEA. V shed 7 bases, J shed 5 bases, and the junction held 10 bases outside the gene matches. The CDR3 DNA sequence: TGCAGCGCTTCCCCCGGGACAGTTTATGGCTACACCTTC. It is translated as CSASPGTVYGYTF.

J is TRBJ1-2 and V is TRBV7-2; D is unclear. CDR3 length equals 16 residues. Germline-derived CDR1 and CDR2 are SGHTA and FQGNSA. Trimming shortened V by 1 base and J by 2 bases, and 14 bases separated the two germline ends. CDR3 in amino acids: CASSLVSDGRNYGYTF. The CDR3 DNA is TGTGCCAGCAGCTTAGTTTCGGACGGAAGAAACTATGGCTACACCTTC.

Details on this clonotype: A single base separates this from a much larger clone, so it may be a read error. The chain recombines TRBV6-2 or TRBV6-3 with TRBJ2-7, with a tentative D call TRBD2 (5 bases). This CDR3 has 15 residues. Germline V gives CDR1 MNHEY, CDR2 SVGEGT. CDR3 protein: CAGSLQDPGIYEQYF. In DNA, the CDR3 is TGTGCCGGCAGCCTCCAGGACCCCGGGATCTACGAGCAGTACTTC.

The rearrangement uses TRBV7-2 and TRBJ1-2; 10 bases align to TRBD1. The CDR3 runs to 15 residues. V lost 5 bases, J lost 4 bases, and 7 bases stayed unmatched. Germline values: CDR1 SGHTA, CDR2 FQGNSA. In DNA form, the CDR3 reads TGTGCCAGCAGCATTGGGACAGGGGTCAGCTATGGCTACACCTTC. It codes for CASSIGTGVSYGYTF.

J is TRBJ2-7 and V is TRBV7-9; perhaps TRBD1 as D (6 bases). In germline, CDR1 is SEHNR, CDR2 FQNEAQ (reference sequence). Trimming removed 5 bases from V and 4 bases from J, with 21 bases in between. The CDR3 runs to 16 residues. CDR3 sequence: CASSPAGAGERYEQYF. CDR3 coding DNA: TGTGCCAGCAGCCCCGCCGGGGCAGGGGAGCGGTACGAGCAGTACTTC.

This clonotype was seen a single time. The rearrangement joins TRBV20-1 to TRBJ1-2; D uncertain. This CDR3 region has 12 residues. CDR1 and CDR2 (germline): DFQATT, SNEGSKA (reference sequence). Trimming shortened V by 7 bases and J by 0 bases, and 9 bases separated the two germline ends. The CDR3 is CSVTDSNYGYTF. The CDR3 DNA is TGCAGTGTAACAGACTCTAACTATGGCTACACCTTC.

V gene TRBV20-1 combines with J gene TRBJ2-3; D perhaps matches TRBD2 (6 bases). The CDR3 loop spans 16 amino acids. The germline V gene encodes CDR1 DFQATT and CDR2 SNEGSKA (reference sequence). Trimming shortened V by 0 bases and J by 2 bases, and 15 bases separated the two germline ends. In DNA, the CDR3 is TGCAGTGCTAGAGATCAATCGGGGGACCCCACAGATACGCAGTATTTT. Its translation: CSARDQSGDPTDTQYF.

J is TRBJ2-5 and V is TRBV4-2; D is unclear. CDR3 length equals 13 residues. Germline CDR1 and CDR2: LGHNA and YNFKEQ. Trimming took 2 bases from V and 5 from J, leaving 9 bases between them. The CDR3: CASSQLFGETQYF. CDR3 nucleotide sequence: TGTGCCAGCAGCCAACTTTTCGGCGAGACCCAGTACTTC.

This rearrangement joins TRBV4-3 to TRBJ2-3, with TRBD2 as a possible D gene (7 bases). From germline, CDR1 is LGHNA and CDR2 YSLEER. V lost 8 bases to trimming and J lost 5 bases, with 17 bases between them. CDR3 length: 14 residues. The CDR3 loop is CASGRGGVQDTQYF. The DNA of the CDR3 is TGCGCCAGCGGGCGAGGGGGGGTACAAGATACGCAGTATTTT.

This clonotype was seen once. The genes are TRBV5-8 and TRBJ1-5, with a possible D match to TRBD1 (6 bases). CDR1 and CDR2 (germline): SGHTS, YDEGEE. V lost 7 bases and J 1 base, leaving 21 bases between the germline ends. The CDR3 extends over 17 amino acids. The CDR3 spells CASAGGAGSKSNQPQHF. CDR3 nucleotides: TGTGCCAGCGCCGGGGGGGCAGGGAGTAAGAGCAATCAGCCCCAGCATTTT.

This clonotype has a handful of counts. The rearrangement joins TRBV9 to TRBJ2-3; D uncertain. Trimming cost V 0 bases and J 2 bases, with 13 bases left between them. Per the germline V gene, CDR1 is SGDLS and CDR2 is YYNGEE. The CDR3 runs 16 residues. CDR3 DNA: TGTGCCAGCAGCGTAGCTACAGCGTCGGTCACAGATACGCAGTATTTT. This translates into CASSVATASVTDTQYF.

The V call is TRBV27, the J call TRBJ2-5; D remains ambiguous. Trimming removed 5 bases from V and 3 bases from J, with 10 bases in between. The CDR3 length is 13 residues. Germline loops: CDR1 MNHEY, CDR2 SMNVEV (reference sequence). CDR3 residues: CASSHQKKETQYF. CDR3 in DNA: TGTGCCAGCAGTCACCAGAAAAAAGAGACCCAGTACTTC.

The chain links TRBV19 to TRBJ1-2, with 8 bases fitting TRBD1. Germline V CDR1 and CDR2: LNHDA, SQIVND (reference sequence). V lost 4 bases and J lost 8; bases outside the gene matches: 9. The CDR3 totals 14 residues. CDR3 in DNA: TGTGCCAGTAGTAGAGACAGGGGCGACGTCGGCTACACCTTC. Its translation is CASSRDRGDVGYTF.

The gene calls are TRBV7-9 and TRBJ1-6; 8 bases are shared with TRBD1. V lost 2 bases and J lost 11; bases outside the gene matches: 11. The CDR3 extends over 16 amino acids. CDR1 and CDR2 (germline): SEHNR, FQNEAQ (reference sequence). CDR3 bases: TGTGCCAGCAGCTTAAGTCAGGGGGCTATCTACCCACCCCTCCACTTT. This codes for CASSLSQGAIYPPLHF.